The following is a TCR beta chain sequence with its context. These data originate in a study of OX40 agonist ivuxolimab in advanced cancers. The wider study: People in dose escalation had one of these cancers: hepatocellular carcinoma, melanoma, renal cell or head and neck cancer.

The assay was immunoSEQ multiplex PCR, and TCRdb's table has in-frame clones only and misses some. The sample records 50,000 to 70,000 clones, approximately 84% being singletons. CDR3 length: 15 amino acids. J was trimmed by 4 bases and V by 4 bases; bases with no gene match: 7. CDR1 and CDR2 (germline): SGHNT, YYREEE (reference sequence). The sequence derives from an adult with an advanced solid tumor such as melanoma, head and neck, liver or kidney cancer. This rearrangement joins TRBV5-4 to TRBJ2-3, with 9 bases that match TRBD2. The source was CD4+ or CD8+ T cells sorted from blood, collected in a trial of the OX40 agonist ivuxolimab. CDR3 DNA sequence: TGTGCCAGCAGCGCCGGGACTAGCTTGTCAGATACGCAGTATTTT. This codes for CASSAGTSLSDTQYF.